Listed here are 31 T cell receptor beta chains from one sample, sequenced in a study of cytomegalovirus exposure and HLA in healthy donors. Researchers ran the PCR with 60 Vbeta and 13 Jbeta primers. Sequencing used immunoSEQ multiplex PCR; TCRdb keeps in-frame clones, though not all of them. The sample consists of some 120,000 clones, about 82% of them appearing once. Specimen: PBMCs. All receptors come from a man aged 45-60 years in good health and CMV-seronegative.

V usage is TRBV4-2 and J usage is TRBJ1-4; 7 bases align to TRBD1. V lost 4 bases, J lost 7 bases, and 6 bases stayed unmatched. The CDR3 consists of 14 residues. Germline loops: CDR1 LGHNA, CDR2 YNFKEQ. Written as DNA, the CDR3 is TGTGCCAGCAGCCCAGGGACAGCCTCTGAAAAACTGTTTTTT. The encoded protein is CASSPGTASEKLFF.

The chain joins TRBV5-1 to TRBJ2-1; D call uncertain. Trimming took 4 bases from V and 4 from J, leaving 12 bases between them. The germline V gene encodes CDR1 SGHRS and CDR2 YFSETQ. The length of the CDR3 is 14 residues. CDR3 sequence: CASSQDWRYNEQFF. The CDR3 bases are TGCGCCAGCAGCCAAGACTGGAGATACAATGAGCAGTTCTTC.

This clone has only one observation. The J gene is TRBJ2-7, the V gene TRBV6-1, with TRBD1 matching 8 bases. The CDR3 sequence is 15 residues long. J lost 2 bases, V lost 3 bases, and 6 bases had no gene match. The germline V gene has CDR1 MNHNS and CDR2 SASEGT. For the CDR3, the DNA is TGTGCCAGCAGTGAGACAGGGGAAGAGGCCTACGAGCAGTACGTC. Its protein is CASSETGEEAYEQYV.

The chain links TRBV2 to TRBJ2-7; D is unclear. Germline V gene data show CDR1 as SNHLY and CDR2 as FYNNEI. This CDR3 has 15 amino acids. The V end lost 6 bases, the J end lost 2 bases, and 17 bases lay between the germline ends. The CDR3 DNA reads TGTGCCAGCAGGCCCGAGTGGGCTACCACCTACGAGCAGTACTTC. This sequence encodes CASRPEWATTYEQYF.

The chain links TRBV5-1 to TRBJ2-2, with D tentatively TRBD1 (5 bases). The V gene lost 1 base and the J gene lost 1 base, with 14 bases spanning the gap. CDR3 length: 17 residues. The germline gives CDR1 SGHRS, CDR2 YFSETQ. CDR3 nucleotides: TGCGCCAGCAGCTTGTACCCGACAGACTTGAACACCGGGGAGCTGTTTTTT. Translating it yields CASSLYPTDLNTGELFF.

This sequence joins TRBV5-4 and TRBJ2-3; 7 bases are shared with TRBD2. Germline V gene sequence: CDR1 SGHNT, CDR2 YYREEE (reference sequence). This CDR3 spans 15 amino acids. V dropped 5 bases and J dropped 5; count of bases not matched to a gene: 11. The CDR3 spells CASRAGRGEVDTQYF. CDR3 DNA sequence: TGTGCCAGCAGGGCGGGACGGGGGGAGGTAGATACGCAGTATTTT.

The chain is built from TRBV5-8 and TRBJ1-2; a weak D match, TRBD1 (6 bases). The CDR3 consists of 15 residues. V was cut by 0 bases and J by 3 bases, with 12 bases left in between. Germline CDR1 is SGHTS and CDR2 is YDEGEE. The CDR3 spells CASSLAGQTYYGYTF. For the CDR3, the DNA is TGTGCCAGCAGCTTGGCAGGACAGACGTACTATGGCTACACCTTC.

Concerning this clone itself: Its ends do not fully match the called genes, so a read error is possible. The J gene is TRBJ1-4, the V gene TRBV15; D is uncertain. This CDR3 comprises 15 residues. Germline V gene data show CDR1 as LNHNV and CDR2 as YYDKDF (reference sequence). As DNA, the CDR3 is TGTGCCACCAGCAGAGATGCGGAGGAGAAGGAAAGACTGTTTTTT. Protein sequence: CATSRDAEEKERLFF.

The rearrangement links TRBV4-1 to TRBJ1-5; 7 bases align to TRBD1. The CDR3 length is 16 residues. The junction had 6 bases not matched to a gene; V was cut back by 4 bases and J by 0 bases. CDR1 MGHRA and CDR2 YSYEKL come from the germline V gene. CDR3 region: CASSPVPGGSNQPQHF. CDR3 DNA: TGCGCCAGCAGCCCAGTGCCAGGGGGTAGCAATCAGCCCCAGCATTTT.

The chain combines TRBV11-2 with TRBJ1-1, with D possibly matching TRBD1 (6 bases). This CDR3 is 14 amino acids long. The ends were cut back, 5 bases at V and 1 base at J, with 11 bases in the middle. The germline V gene has CDR1 SGHAT and CDR2 FQNNGV. CDR3 region: CASSPTGANTEAFF. DNA of the CDR3: TGTGCCAGCAGCCCGACAGGAGCGAACACTGAAGCTTTCTTT. The full variable domain, its missing parts supplied by reference TRBV11-2 and TRBJ1-1, is EAGVAQSPRYKIIEKRQSVAFWCNPISGHATLYWYQQILGQGPKLLIQFQNNGVVDDSQLPKDRFSAERLKGVDSTLKIQPAKLEDSAVYLCASSPTGANTEAFFGQGTRLTVV.

The chain links TRBV5-4 to TRBJ2-1; a weak D match, TRBD2 (5 bases). The V end lost 4 bases, the J end lost 9 bases, and 14 bases lay between the germline ends. Germline CDR1 is SGHNT and CDR2 is YYREEE (reference sequence). The CDR3 runs 13 residues. As DNA, the CDR3 is TGTGCCAGCAGCCATGACGGACTCGGTGAGCAGTTCTTC. It specifies CASSHDGLGEQFF. Full variable domain (rest looked up from reference TRBV5-4 and TRBJ2-1): ETGVTQSPTHLIKTRGQQVTLRCSSQSGHNTVSWYQQALGQGPQFIFQYYREEENGRGNFPPRFSGLQFPNYSSELNVNALELDDSALYLCASSHDGLGEQFFGPGTRLTVL.

The rearrangement uses TRBV29-1 and TRBJ2-1; D is uncertain. Trimming removed 1 base at V and 13 bases at J, with 14 bases between. The CDR3 loop spans 12 amino acids. Germline values: CDR1 SQVTM, CDR2 ANQGSEA. The CDR3 bases are TGCAGCGTTGAAGTTGTTGGCGAGCGACAGTTCTTC. It codes for CSVEVVGERQFF.

This chain joins TRBV28 and TRBJ1-2; TRBD1 matches 8 bases. Germline lookup yields CDR1 MDHEN and CDR2 SYDVKM. There are 14 residues in the CDR3. The J segment lost 4 bases and the V segment lost 1 base, leaving 2 bases of the junction unmatched. CDR3 in DNA: TGTGCCAGCAGTTTATCCGACAGGGGCTATGGCTACACCTTC. Translation gives CASSLSDRGYGYTF.

The rearrangement links TRBV7-9 to TRBJ1-2; D possibly corresponds to TRBD1 (5 bases). CDR1 SEHNR and CDR2 FQNEAQ come from the germline V gene (reference sequence). There are 16 residues in the CDR3. V lost 1 base to trimming and J lost 7 bases, with 19 bases between them. Here the CDR3 reads CASSLDQGWSYFGYTF. The CDR3 DNA follows: TGTGCCAGCAGCTTAGATCAGGGCTGGTCCTATTTTGGCTACACCTTC.

This clone was seen a handful of times. This sequence joins TRBV16 and TRBJ1-5; 12 bases fit TRBD1. The CDR3 loop spans 16 amino acids. The ends lost 4 bases at V and 6 bases at J; junction bases unmatched: 7. Germline CDR1 and CDR2: KGHSY and FQNENV. For the CDR3, the DNA is TGTGCCAGCAGCCCGGGAGGGGACAGGGGGCGTCAGCCCCAGCATTTT. It codes for CASSPGGDRGRQPQHF. The whole variable domain, remainder taken from reference TRBV16 and TRBJ1-5, is GEEVAQTPKHLVRGEGQKAKLYCAPIKGHSYVFWYQQVLKNEFKFLISFQNENVFDETGMPKERFSAKCLPNSPCSLEIQATKLEDSAVYFCASSPGGDRGRQPQHFGDGTRLSIL.

This clone was counted between two and nine times. The chain is built from TRBV6-1 and TRBJ1-5, with a weak D call TRBD1 (5 bases). CDR1 and CDR2 from the germline V gene are MNHNS and SASEGT. V lost 1 base, J lost 6 bases, and 19 bases lay in between. The CDR3 runs 17 residues. The CDR3 coding sequence is TGTGCCAGCAGTGAAGGGTATGGAGGGGAGGTAGCTCAGCCCCAGCATTTT. This codes for CASSEGYGGEVAQPQHF.

This chain connects TRBV6-1 to TRBJ1-2; possible D gene TRBD1, 5 bases. CDR1 is MNHNS, CDR2 SASEGT, per germline. V lost 7 bases, J lost 7 bases, and 22 bases lay in between. The CDR3 is 15 amino acids. This CDR3 is CASIDQVAGVGGYTF. The CDR3, as DNA: TGTGCCAGCATCGACCAGGTGGCGGGGGTCGGTGGCTACACCTTC.

This rearrangement joins TRBV5-8 to TRBJ2-7; D remains ambiguous. The CDR3 has 16 residues. Germline-derived CDR1 and CDR2 are SGHTS and YDEGEE. V lost 1 base to trimming and J lost 0 bases, with 14 bases between them. In nucleotides, the CDR3 is TGTGCCAGCAGCTTGTCGCGGAGTCTTTCCTCCTACGAGCAGTACTTC. Translation gives CASSLSRSLSSYEQYF.

The chain couples TRBV19 to TRBJ1-6; perhaps TRBD1 as D (5 bases). Germline assignment: CDR1 LNHDA and CDR2 SQIVND (reference sequence). The CDR3 is 15 residues long. The V end was cut by 6 bases, the J end by 3 bases, with 12 bases between. The CDR3 DNA is TGTGCCAGTAGGGCCCCGGGACTCTATAATTCACCCCTCCACTTT. Translating it yields CASRAPGLYNSPLHF.

In regard to this clone: One end of the junction is discordant with germline, which a read error may explain. The chain uses TRBV27 and TRBJ1-5; 7 bases agree with TRBD1. This CDR3 region has 16 residues. CDR1 MNHEY and CDR2 SMNVEV come from the germline V gene (reference sequence). The CDR3: CATSRIRDSSNQPQHF. The DNA for the CDR3 is TGTGCCACCAGTAGGATCCGGGACAGTAGCAATCAGCCCCAGCATTTT.

The V and J genes are TRBV19 and TRBJ2-3; D gene ambiguous. This CDR3 contains 15 residues. CDR1 is LNHDA and CDR2 is SQIVND in the germline V gene (reference sequence). V was trimmed by 0 bases and J by 3 bases, leaving 10 bases between them. The CDR3 DNA is TGTGCCAGTAGTATAGAGAACGGCGGAACAGATACGCAGTATTTT. Its protein product is CASSIENGGTDTQYF.

The CDR3: CASSHPSGQPISNQPQHF. DNA for the CDR3: TGTGCCAGTAGTCATCCCTCGGGACAGCCGATTAGCAATCAGCCCCAGCATTTT. The chain uses TRBV19 and TRBJ1-5; 7 bases are shared with TRBD1. V lost 5 bases and J lost 0; bases outside the gene matches: 13. The germline CDR1 and CDR2 sequences are LNHDA and SQIVND (reference sequence). The CDR3 runs 18 residues.

V and J are TRBV2 and TRBJ1-5; TRBD1 matches at 9 bases. The CDR3 length is 16 residues. The trim removed 6 bases at V and 5 bases at J, leaving 11 bases unmatched. From germline, CDR1 is SNHLY and CDR2 FYNNEI. The CDR3 coding sequence is TGTGCCAGCAGCGGGCGGACAGGGGAGGGCTATCAGCCCCAGCATTTT. Translating gives CASSGRTGEGYQPQHF.

J is TRBJ2-1 and V is TRBV27, with TRBD2 identical over 11 bases. J was trimmed by 0 bases and V by 4 bases; bases with no gene match: 8. The CDR3 covers 18 residues. Germline V gene sequence: CDR1 MNHEY, CDR2 SMNVEV (reference sequence). CDR3 coding DNA: TGTGCCAGCAGTTCGACTCTAGCGGGGGGTCTCTCCTACAATGAGCAGTTCTTC. Its protein is CASSSTLAGGLSYNEQFF.

In its sample, this clone was seen a few times. The rearrangement uses TRBV19 and TRBJ1-2; 8 positions match TRBD1. The ends lost 4 bases at V and 2 bases at J; junction bases unmatched: 3. The CDR3 loop spans 14 amino acids. In germline, CDR1 is LNHDA, CDR2 SQIVND (reference sequence). CDR3: CASSTWTGNYGYTF. CDR3 DNA sequence: TGTGCCAGTAGTACCTGGACAGGGAACTATGGCTACACCTTC.

Comments on this clone: The sample has other DNA sequences that encode this CDR3 too. V gene TRBV7-2 combines with J gene TRBJ2-2; 9 nucleotides line up with TRBD2. This CDR3 contains 17 residues. V lost 1 base to trimming and J lost 5 bases; unmatched junction nucleotides: 8. Germline CDR1 is SGHTA and CDR2 is FQGNSA. CDR3 sequence: CASSLEWRGGPTGELFF. DNA for the CDR3: TGTGCCAGCAGCTTAGAGTGGCGGGGGGGCCCAACCGGGGAGCTGTTTTTT.

V gene TRBV5-4 combines with J gene TRBJ2-1; 7 nucleotides line up with TRBD1. The CDR3 runs to 15 residues. J gave up 5 bases and V 0 bases, and 5 bases lay outside the gene matches. Germline V gene data show CDR1 as SGHNT and CDR2 as YYREEE (reference sequence). The CDR3 reads CASSLGQGSHNEQFF. CDR3 in DNA: TGTGCCAGCAGCTTGGGACAGGGCAGCCACAATGAGCAGTTCTTC.

V usage is TRBV18 and J usage is TRBJ2-3; possible D gene TRBD2, 6 bases. The CDR3 contains 16 residues. The germline V gene has CDR1 KGHSH and CDR2 LQKENI. Trimming left V 4 bases short and J 0 bases short, with 14 bases between. In DNA form, the CDR3 reads TGTGCCAGCTCACTTTCTAGCGCAACGAGCACAGATACGCAGTATTTT. Protein product: CASSLSSATSTDTQYF.

CDR3: CAIKGQGGGVSEAFF. The CDR3 DNA reads TGTGCCATCAAAGGACAGGGGGGCGGTGTAAGTGAAGCTTTCTTT. J is TRBJ1-1 and V is TRBV10-3; 10 bases fit TRBD1. CDR3 length: 15 amino acids. Germline values: CDR1 ENHRY, CDR2 SYGVKD. V lost 7 bases, J lost 7 bases, and 12 bases stayed unmatched.

The gene calls are TRBV28 and TRBJ2-7, with 8 bases that match TRBD1. Germline V CDR1 and CDR2: MDHEN, SYDVKM. After removal of 4 bases from V and 6 bases from J, the junction contained 8 bases not matched to a gene. The CDR3 consists of 14 residues. As DNA, the CDR3 is TGTGCCAGCAGTTCCCGGACAGGGATCCGCGAGCAGTACGTC. Its translation is CASSSRTGIREQYV.

V gene TRBV6-4 combines with J gene TRBJ1-1, with a possible D match to TRBD1 (6 bases). The V end was cut by 2 bases, the J end by 7 bases, with 20 bases between. There are 16 residues in the CDR3. CDR1 is MRHNA, CDR2 SNTAGT, per germline. CDR3 loop: CASSDGSWSGTNEAFF. Written as DNA, the CDR3 is TGTGCCAGCAGTGACGGGTCCTGGAGCGGGACAAATGAAGCTTTCTTT.